This TCR beta chain was captured in a study of cytomegalovirus exposure and HLA in healthy donors. Study outcomes and limitations: The authors listed some 160 TCR beta chains as cytomegalovirus-associated. A classifier reportedly called cytomegalovirus status with high sensitivity and specificity.

Assay used: immunoSEQ multiplex PCR; TCRdb lists only in-frame clones, some missing. Of more than 300,000 clones detected, roughly 85% appear once; the ten largest clones hold under 0.95%. This clone was detected a few times. Its antigen is not identified. The J segment lost 3 bases and the V segment lost 3 bases, leaving 5 bases of the junction unmatched. The CDR3 contains 14 residues. Germline assignment: CDR1 SGHRS and CDR2 YFSETQ. This clonotype was sampled from a woman between 18 and 29 years old in good health and CMV-seronegative. Sequencing was performed on PBMCs. The rearrangement joins TRBV5-1 to TRBJ2-7; TRBD2 aligns across 8 bases. Here the CDR3 reads CASSSGTSNYEQYF. The CDR3 DNA reads TGCGCCAGCAGCTCCGGGACTAGTAACTACGAGCAGTACTTC. Using reference TRBV5-1 and TRBJ2-7 for the parts outside the CDR3, the full variable domain is KAGVTQTPRYLIKTRGQQVTLSCSPISGHRSVSWYQQTPGQGLQFLFEYFSETQRNKGNFPGRFSGRQFSNSRSEMNVSTLELGDSALYLCASSSGTSNYEQYFGPGTRLTVT.